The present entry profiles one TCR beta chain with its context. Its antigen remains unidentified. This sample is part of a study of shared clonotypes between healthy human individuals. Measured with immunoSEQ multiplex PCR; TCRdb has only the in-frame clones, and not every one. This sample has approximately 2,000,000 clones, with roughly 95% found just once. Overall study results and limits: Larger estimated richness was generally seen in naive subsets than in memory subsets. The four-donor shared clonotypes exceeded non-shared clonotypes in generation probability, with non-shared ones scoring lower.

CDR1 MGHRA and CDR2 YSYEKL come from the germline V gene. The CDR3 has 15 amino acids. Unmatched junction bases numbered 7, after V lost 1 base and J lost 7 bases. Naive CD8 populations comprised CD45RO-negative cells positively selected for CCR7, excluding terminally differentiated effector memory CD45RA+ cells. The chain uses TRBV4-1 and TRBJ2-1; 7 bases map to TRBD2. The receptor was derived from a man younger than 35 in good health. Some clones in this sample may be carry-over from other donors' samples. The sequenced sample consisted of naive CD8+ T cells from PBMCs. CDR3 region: CASSQAGRAGNEQFF. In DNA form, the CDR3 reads TGCGCCAGCAGCCAAGCGGGGAGGGCTGGTAATGAGCAGTTCTTC.